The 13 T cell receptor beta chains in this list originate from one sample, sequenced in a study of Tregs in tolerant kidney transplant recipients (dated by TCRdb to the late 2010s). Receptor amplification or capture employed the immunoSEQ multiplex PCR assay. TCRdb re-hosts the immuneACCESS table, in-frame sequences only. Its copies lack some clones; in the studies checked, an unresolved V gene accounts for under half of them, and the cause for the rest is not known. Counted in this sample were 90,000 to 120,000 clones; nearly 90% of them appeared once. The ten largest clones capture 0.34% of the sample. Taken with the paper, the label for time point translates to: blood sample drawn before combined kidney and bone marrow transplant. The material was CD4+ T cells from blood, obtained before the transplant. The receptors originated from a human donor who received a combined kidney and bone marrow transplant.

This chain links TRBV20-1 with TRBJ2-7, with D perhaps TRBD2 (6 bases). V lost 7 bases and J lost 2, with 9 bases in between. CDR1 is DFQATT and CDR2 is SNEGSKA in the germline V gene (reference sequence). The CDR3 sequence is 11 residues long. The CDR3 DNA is TGCAGTGTGCCGGGGGCCTACGAGCAGTACTTC. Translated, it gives CSVPGAYEQYF.

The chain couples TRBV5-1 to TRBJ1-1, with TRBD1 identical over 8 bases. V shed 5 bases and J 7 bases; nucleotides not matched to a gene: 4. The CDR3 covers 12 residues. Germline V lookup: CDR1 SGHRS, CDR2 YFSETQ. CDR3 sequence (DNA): TGCGCCAGCAGTCTGGACAGGGATGAAGCTTTCTTT. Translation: CASSLDRDEAFF. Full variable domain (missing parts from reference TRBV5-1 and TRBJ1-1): KAGVTQTPRYLIKTRGQQVTLSCSPISGHRSVSWYQQTPGQGLQFLFEYFSETQRNKGNFPGRFSGRQFSNSRSEMNVSTLELGDSALYLCASSLDRDEAFFGQGTRLTVV.

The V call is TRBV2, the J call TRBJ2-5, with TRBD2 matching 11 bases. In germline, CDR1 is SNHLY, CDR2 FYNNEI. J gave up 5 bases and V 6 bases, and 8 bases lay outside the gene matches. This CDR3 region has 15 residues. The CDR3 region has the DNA TGTGCCAGCAGGGGGACTAGCGGAGGCGCCGAGACCCAGTACTTC. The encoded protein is CASRGTSGGAETQYF.

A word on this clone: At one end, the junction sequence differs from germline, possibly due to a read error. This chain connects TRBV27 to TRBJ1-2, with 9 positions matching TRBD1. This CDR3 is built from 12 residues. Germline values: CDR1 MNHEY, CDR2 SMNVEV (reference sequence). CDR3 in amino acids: CPRDRANYGYTF. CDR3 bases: TGCCCAAGGGACAGGGCGAACTATGGCTACACCTTC.

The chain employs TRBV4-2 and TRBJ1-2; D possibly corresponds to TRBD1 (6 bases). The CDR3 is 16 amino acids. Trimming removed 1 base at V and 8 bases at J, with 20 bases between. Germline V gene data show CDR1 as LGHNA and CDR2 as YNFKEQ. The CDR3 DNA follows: TGTGCCAGCAGCCAAGGGGGTGGGGGCCACAGCAGAGGCTACACCTTC. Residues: CASSQGGGGHSRGYTF.

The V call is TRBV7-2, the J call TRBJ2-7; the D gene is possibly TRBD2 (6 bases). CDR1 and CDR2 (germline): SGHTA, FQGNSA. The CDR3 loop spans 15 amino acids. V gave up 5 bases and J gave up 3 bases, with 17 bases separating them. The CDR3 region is CASSHTSGLIYEQYF. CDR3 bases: TGTGCCAGCAGCCATACAAGCGGGCTAATCTACGAGCAGTACTTC.

The CDR3 sequence: CASSSRTGSQHF. CDR3 bases: TGTGCCAGCAGCTCCCGAACAGGGTCCCAGCATTTT. This chain joins TRBV5-6 and TRBJ1-5; TRBD1 is a possible D gene (6 bases). The germline CDR1 and CDR2 sequences are SGHDT and YYEEEE. The ends were cut back, 3 bases at V and 11 bases at J, with 12 bases in the middle. This CDR3 is built from 12 residues.

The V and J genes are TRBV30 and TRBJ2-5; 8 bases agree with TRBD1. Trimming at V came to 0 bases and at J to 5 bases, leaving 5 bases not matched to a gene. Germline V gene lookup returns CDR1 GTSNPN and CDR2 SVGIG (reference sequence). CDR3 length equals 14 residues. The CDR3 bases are TGTGCCTGGAGTGTACAGGGGGGTTCGGAGACCCAGTACTTC. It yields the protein CAWSVQGGSETQYF.

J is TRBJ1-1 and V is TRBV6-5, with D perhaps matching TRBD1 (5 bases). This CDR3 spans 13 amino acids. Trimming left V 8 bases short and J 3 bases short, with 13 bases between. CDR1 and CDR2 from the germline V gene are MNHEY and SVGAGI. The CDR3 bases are TGTGCCAGCTCCTGGGGCGGTTACACTGAAGCTTTCTTT. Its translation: CASSWGGYTEAFF.

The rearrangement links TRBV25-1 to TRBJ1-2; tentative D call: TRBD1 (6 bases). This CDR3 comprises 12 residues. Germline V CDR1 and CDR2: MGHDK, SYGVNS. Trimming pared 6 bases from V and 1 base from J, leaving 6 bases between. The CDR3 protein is CASRDSNYGYTF. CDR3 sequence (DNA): TGTGCCAGCAGGGACAGTAACTATGGCTACACCTTC.

In DNA form, the CDR3 reads TGCGCCAGCAGTGGATCAGGGGGTTCCCATGGCTACACCTTC. Protein product: CASSGSGGSHGYTF. J is TRBJ1-2 and V is TRBV10-1; 7 nucleotides agree with TRBD1. V was clipped by 4 bases and J by 6 bases; unmatched bases: 8. The CDR3 extends over 14 amino acids. Looked up from germline, CDR1 is WNHNN and CDR2 is SYGVQD (reference sequence).

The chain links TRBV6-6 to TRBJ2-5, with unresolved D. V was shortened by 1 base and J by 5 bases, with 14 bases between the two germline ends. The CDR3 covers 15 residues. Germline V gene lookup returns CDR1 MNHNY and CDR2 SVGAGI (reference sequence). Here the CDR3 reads CASSYLDRIGETQYF. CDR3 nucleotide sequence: TGTGCCAGCAGTTACTTAGACCGCATCGGGGAGACCCAGTACTTC.

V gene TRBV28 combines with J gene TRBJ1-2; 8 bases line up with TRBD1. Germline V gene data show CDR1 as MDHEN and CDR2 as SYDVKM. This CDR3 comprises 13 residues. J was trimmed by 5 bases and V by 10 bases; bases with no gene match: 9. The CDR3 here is CATRLQGDYGYTF. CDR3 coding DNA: TGTGCCACCAGACTACAGGGGGATTATGGCTACACCTTC.